This TCR beta chain was captured by sequencing in a study of T cells after yellow fever vaccination. Whole-study context: Low-cell-number fractions were prepared with SMART-Seq v4 Ultra Low Input.

Findings and limits, study-wide: Compared with primary, the secondary response was weaker and peaked at day 5, not 15. Primary-vaccination clones mostly resurfaced post-booster (just under 98% CD4, about 87% CD8).

The V gene end was trimmed by 5 bases and the J gene end by 7 bases; junction bases not matched to a gene: 1. Germline V gene data show CDR1 as MNHEY and CDR2 as SVGAGI. This CDR3 comprises 12 residues. UMIs were added to TCR cDNA along with a universal primer site when it was made by 5'RACE template switching. TCRdb redid the calling of the 5' RACE reads with MiXCR, one entry per CDR3 protein. The repertoire consists of 200,000 or so distinct CDR3 sequences, with less than 7.5% occurring once and the leading ten covering 1% to 1.2%. Points on this clonotype: Its antigen is not identified.

This chain uses TRBV6-5 with TRBJ1-5; TRBD1 agrees at 8 bases. The sequencing used CD4+ T cells sorted from PBMCs, collected on the day of the yellow fever booster vaccination. The receptor was isolated from a young man who received the YFV17D yellow fever vaccine. The CDR3 region is CASSTGGQPQHF. The CDR3 region has the DNA TGTGCCAGCAGTACAGGGGGACAGCCCCAGCATTTT.